Included here is one T cell receptor (beta chain) sequence, with context. Antigen unknown. Germline values: CDR1 KGHDR, CDR2 SFDVKD. After removal of 3 bases from V and 5 bases from J, the junction contained 6 bases not matched to a gene. There are 15 residues in the CDR3. This entry comes from a study of T cell responses to AZD1222 COVID-19 vaccine. Study information: Samples with a second dose at about 4 or about 12 weeks were pooled together. Whole-study findings and limits: The span of vaccine-associated CD4 TCRs extended across spike, with dominance at 160-218 and 743-854.

Profiling relied on immunoSEQ multiplex PCR, and the TCRdb table lists in-frame clones only, not all of them. The table records around 120,000 clones, roughly 89% of them present only once. This TCR was sampled from an adult in good health. Sequenced material: peripheral blood, taken on day 0 of AZD1222 vaccination. The rearrangement links TRBV24-1 to TRBJ2-5; 9 nucleotides agree with TRBD1. The CDR3 bases are TGTGCCACCAGTGATCCGACAGGGGGAGGGGAGACCCAGTACTTC. Translation gives CATSDPTGGGETQYF.